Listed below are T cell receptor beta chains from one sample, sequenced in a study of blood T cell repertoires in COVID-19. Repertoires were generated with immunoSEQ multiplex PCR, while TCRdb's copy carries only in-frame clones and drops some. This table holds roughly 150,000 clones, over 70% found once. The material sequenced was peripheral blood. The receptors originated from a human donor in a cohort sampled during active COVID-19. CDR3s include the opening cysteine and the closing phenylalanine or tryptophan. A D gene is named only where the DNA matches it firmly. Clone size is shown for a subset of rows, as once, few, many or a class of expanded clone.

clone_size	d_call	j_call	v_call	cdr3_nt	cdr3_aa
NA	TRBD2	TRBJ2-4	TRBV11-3	TGTGCCAGCAGCTTAGAAGGAGGGGAGGGAAACATTCAGTACTTC	CASSLEGGEGNIQYF
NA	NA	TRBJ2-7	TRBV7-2	TGTGCCAGCAGCTTAGGGGCTGCCGAATCCTACGAGCAGTACTTC	CASSLGAAESYEQYF
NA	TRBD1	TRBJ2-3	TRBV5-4	TGTGCCAGCAGCTTGGTTGGACAGGGACCTAGCACAGATACGCAGTATTTT	CASSLVGQGPSTDTQYF
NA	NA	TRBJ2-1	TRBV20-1	TGCAGTGCTAGTGGTTTCGGCGGCTACAATGAGCAGTTCTTC	CSASGFGGYNEQFF
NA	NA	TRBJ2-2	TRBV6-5	TGTGCCAGCAGGAGAGGGGGCACCGGGGAGCTGTTTTTT	CASRRGGTGELFF
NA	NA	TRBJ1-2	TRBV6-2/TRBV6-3	TGTGCCAGCAGTTGGACAGAAGGAGGCTACACCTTC	CASSWTEGGYTF
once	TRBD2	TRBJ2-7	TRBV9	TGTGCCAGCAGCGTAGCGGGGGGTACCTACGAGCAGTACTTC	CASSVAGGTYEQYF
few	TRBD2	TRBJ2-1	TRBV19	TGTGCCAGTAGTATCGGGACTACGGGAGGTGAGCAGTTCTTC	CASSIGTTGGEQFF
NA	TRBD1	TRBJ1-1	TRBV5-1	TGCGCCAGCAGCTCCCGGACAGGGCCCTCTATGAACACTGAAGCTTTCTTT	CASSSRTGPSMNTEAFF
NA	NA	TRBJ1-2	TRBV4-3	TGCGCCAGCAGCCAAGAAAGGTCCCTCCCCGGGAGCTATGGCTACACCTTC	CASSQERSLPGSYGYTF
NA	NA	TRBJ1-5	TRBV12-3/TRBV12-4	TGTGCCAGCACCATAGGGGAACGTCAGCCCCAGCATTTT	CASTIGERQPQHF
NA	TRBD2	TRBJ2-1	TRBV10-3	TGTGCCATCAGTGAGTCAAGCGGGGGGAGGACAAATGAGCAGTTCTTC	CAISESSGGRTNEQFF
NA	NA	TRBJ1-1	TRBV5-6	TGTGCCAGCAGCTTGTGGGGGCGAACTGAAGCTTTCTTT	CASSLWGRTEAFF
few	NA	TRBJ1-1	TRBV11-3	TGTGCCAGCAGCTTTGAGGCAATGAACACTGAAGCTTTCTTT	CASSFEAMNTEAFF
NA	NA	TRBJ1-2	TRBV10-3	TGTGCCATCTCCGTGCGCCAGGTTGGCTACACCTTC	CAISVRQVGYTF
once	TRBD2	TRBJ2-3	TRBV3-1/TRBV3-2	TGTGCCAGCAGCCCCTCCAAGATAGCGGGAGGGGCAGATACGCAGTATTTT	CASSPSKIAGGADTQYF
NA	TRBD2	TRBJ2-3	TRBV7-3	TGTGCCAGCAGCGGGACTAGCGAGGGTCCAGATACGCAGTATTTT	CASSGTSEGPDTQYF
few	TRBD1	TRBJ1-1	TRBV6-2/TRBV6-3	TGTGCCAGCAGTACCCAAGGGGGCGACACTGAAGCTTTCTTT	CASSTQGGDTEAFF
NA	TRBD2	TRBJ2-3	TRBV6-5	TGTGCCAGCCTAGGGGGACTAGCCAGTGATACGCAGTATTTT	CASLGGLASDTQYF